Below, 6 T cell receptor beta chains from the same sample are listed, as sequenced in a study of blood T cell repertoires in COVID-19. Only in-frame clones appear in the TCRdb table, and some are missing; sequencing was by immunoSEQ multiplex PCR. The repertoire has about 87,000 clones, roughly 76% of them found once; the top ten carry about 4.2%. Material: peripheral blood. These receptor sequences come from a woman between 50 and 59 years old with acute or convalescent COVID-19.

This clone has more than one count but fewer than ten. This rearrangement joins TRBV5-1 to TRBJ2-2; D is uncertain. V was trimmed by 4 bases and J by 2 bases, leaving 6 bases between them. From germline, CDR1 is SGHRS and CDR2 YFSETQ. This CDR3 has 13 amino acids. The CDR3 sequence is CASSRGNTGELFF. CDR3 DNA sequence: TGCGCCAGCAGCCGAGGAAACACCGGGGAGCTGTTTTTT.

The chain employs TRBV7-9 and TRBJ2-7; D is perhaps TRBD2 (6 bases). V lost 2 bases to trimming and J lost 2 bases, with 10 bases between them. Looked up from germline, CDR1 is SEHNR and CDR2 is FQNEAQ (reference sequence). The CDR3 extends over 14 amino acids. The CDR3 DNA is TGTGCCAGCAGCTTATCCGGCGGGGCCTACGAGCAGTACTTC. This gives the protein CASSLSGGAYEQYF.

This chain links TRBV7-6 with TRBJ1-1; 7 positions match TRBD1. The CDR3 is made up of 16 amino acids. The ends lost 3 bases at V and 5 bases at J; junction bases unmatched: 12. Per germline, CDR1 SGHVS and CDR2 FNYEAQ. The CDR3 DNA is TGTGCCAGCAGCTTTGGTGGACAGGCTTCAGGGACTGAAGCTTTCTTT. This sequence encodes CASSFGGQASGTEAFF.

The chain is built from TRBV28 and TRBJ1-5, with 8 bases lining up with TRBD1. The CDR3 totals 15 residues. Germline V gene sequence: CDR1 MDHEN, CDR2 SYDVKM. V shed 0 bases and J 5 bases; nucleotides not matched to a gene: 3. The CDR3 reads CASSLWQGAYQPQHF. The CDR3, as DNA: TGTGCCAGCAGTTTATGGCAGGGGGCTTATCAGCCCCAGCATTTT.

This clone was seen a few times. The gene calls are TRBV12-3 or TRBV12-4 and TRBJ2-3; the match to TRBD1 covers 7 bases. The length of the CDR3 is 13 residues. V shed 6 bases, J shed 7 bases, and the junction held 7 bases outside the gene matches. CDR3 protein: CASRSTGNHTQYF. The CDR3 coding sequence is TGTGCCAGCAGATCGACAGGGAACCATACGCAGTATTTT.

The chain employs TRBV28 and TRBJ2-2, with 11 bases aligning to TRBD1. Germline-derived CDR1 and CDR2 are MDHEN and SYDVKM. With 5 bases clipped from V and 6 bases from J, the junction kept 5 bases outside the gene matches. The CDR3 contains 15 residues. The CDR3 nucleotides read TGTGCCAGCAGTCAACGGACAGGGGGCCCCGGGGAGCTGTTTTTT. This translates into CASSQRTGGPGELFF.